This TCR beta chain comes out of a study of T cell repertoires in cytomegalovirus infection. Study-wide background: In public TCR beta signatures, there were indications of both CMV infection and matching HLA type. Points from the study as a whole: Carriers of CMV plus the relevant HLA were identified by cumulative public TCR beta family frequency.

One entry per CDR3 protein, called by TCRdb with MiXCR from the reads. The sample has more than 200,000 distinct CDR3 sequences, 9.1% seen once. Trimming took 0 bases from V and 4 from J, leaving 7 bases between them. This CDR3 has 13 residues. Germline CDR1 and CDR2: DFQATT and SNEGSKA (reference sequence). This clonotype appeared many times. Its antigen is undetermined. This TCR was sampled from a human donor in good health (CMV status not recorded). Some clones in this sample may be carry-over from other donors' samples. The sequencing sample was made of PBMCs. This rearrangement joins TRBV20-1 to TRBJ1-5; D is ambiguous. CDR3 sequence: CSARDPQNQPQHF. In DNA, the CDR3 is TGCAGTGCTAGAGATCCCCAGAATCAGCCCCAGCATTTT.